This T cell receptor (beta chain) was identified during a study of blood T cell repertoires in COVID-19. Participants had their cohort set by participant-reported clinical history. Before they entered the study, exposed participants had met a COVID-19 case within 2 weeks. After removal of 3 bases from V and 8 bases from J, the junction contained 4 bases not matched to a gene. Per germline, CDR1 SGHRS and CDR2 YFSETQ. This CDR3 has 12 residues. Sequencing used immunoSEQ multiplex PCR; TCRdb keeps in-frame clones, though not all of them. The profile shows about 300,000 clones, approximately 81% of them singletons.

The receptor was isolated from a woman in her twenties or thirties who had been exposed to COVID-19. The rearrangement joins TRBV5-1 to TRBJ1-2; 7 nucleotides match TRBD1. Material: PBMCs or T cells enriched from blood (not recorded which). Here the CDR3 reads CASSWGQRGYTF. Here the CDR3 DNA reads TGCGCCAGCAGCTGGGGACAGCGGGGCTACACCTTC.